This entry concerns a single TCR beta chain. This specimen belongs to a study of blood T cell repertoires in COVID-19. The wider study: There were acute and convalescent COVID-19 samples, and they came from the United States, Italy and Spain.

The CDR3 has 14 amino acids. The V gene lost 3 bases and the J gene lost 4 bases, with 12 bases spanning the gap. Per germline, CDR1 SGHVS and CDR2 FNYEAQ. Repertoires were generated with immunoSEQ multiplex PCR, while TCRdb's copy carries only in-frame clones and drops some. Of 85,000 to 95,000 clones listed, about 88% are singletons. The chain combines TRBV7-6 with TRBJ1-2; perhaps TRBD1 as D (6 bases). The sample was peripheral blood. This clonotype originated in a woman of 80 years or more with active COVID-19. The CDR3 is CASSLNRVGYGYTF. The CDR3, as DNA: TGTGCCAGCAGCTTGAACAGGGTTGGCTATGGCTACACCTTC.